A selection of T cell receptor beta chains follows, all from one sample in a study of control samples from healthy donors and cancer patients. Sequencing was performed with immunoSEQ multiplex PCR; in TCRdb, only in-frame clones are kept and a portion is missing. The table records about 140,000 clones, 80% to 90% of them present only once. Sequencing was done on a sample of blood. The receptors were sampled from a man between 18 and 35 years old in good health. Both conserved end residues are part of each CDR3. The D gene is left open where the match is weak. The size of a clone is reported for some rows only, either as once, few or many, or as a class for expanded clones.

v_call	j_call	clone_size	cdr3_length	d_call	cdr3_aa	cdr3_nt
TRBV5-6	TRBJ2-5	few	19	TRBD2	CASSLVTSGGLYGGQTQYF	TGTGCCAGCAGCTTGGTAACTAGCGGGGGGCTCTATGGTGGGCAGACCCAGTACTTC
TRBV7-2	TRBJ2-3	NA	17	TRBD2	CASSSSSKRGWTDTQYF	TGTGCCAGCAGCTCGTCCTCGAAGCGGGGGTGGACAGATACGCAGTATTTT
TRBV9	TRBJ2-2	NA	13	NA	CASSALMIGELFF	TGTGCCAGCAGCGCCCTGATGATCGGGGAGCTGTTTTTT
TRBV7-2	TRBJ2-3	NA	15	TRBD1	CASSTTGVGTDTQYF	TGTGCCAGCAGCACGACAGGGGTGGGCACAGATACGCAGTATTTT
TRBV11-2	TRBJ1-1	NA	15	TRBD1	CASSSQGKMNTEAFF	TGTGCCAGCAGCTCACAGGGGAAGATGAACACTGAAGCTTTCTTT
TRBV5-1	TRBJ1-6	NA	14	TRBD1	CASSLGQGSSPLHF	TGCGCCAGCAGCCTGGGACAGGGTTCGTCACCCCTCCACTTT
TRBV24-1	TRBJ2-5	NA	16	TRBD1	CATSDPRQGAGETQYF	TGTGCCACCAGTGATCCCCGACAGGGGGCCGGAGAGACCCAGTACTTC
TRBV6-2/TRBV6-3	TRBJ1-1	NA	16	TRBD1	CASSTTGGRMNTEAFF	TGTGCCAGCAGTACCACAGGGGGGCGCATGAACACTGAAGCTTTCTTT
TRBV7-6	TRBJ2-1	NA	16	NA	CASSLSGALSDNEQFF	TGTGCCAGCAGCTTGTCAGGGGCCCTCTCGGACAATGAGCAGTTCTTC
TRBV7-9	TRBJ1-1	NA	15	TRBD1	CASSVGTGLNTEAFF	TGTGCCAGCAGCGTGGGGACAGGGTTGAACACTGAAGCTTTCTTT
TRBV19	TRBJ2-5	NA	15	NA	CASSTDPGDQETQYF	TGTGCCAGTAGTACAGACCCAGGGGACCAAGAGACCCAGTACTTC
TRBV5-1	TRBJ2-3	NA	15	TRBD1	CASSSDRAGTDTQYF	TGCGCCAGCAGCTCGGACAGGGCTGGCACAGATACGCAGTATTTT
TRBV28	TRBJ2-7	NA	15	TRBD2	CASSLRSGGAYEQYF	TGTGCCAGCAGTTTAAGAAGCGGGGGAGCCTACGAGCAGTACTTC
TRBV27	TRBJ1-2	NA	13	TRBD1	CASSFTGAHGYTF	TGTGCCAGCAGTTTCACAGGGGCCCATGGCTACACCTTC
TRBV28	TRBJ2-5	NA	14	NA	CASRPPGVPETQYF	TGTGCCAGCAGGCCCCCGGGGGTACCAGAGACCCAGTACTTC
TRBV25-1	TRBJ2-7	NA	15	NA	CASSESGRQDYEQYF	TGTGCCAGCAGTGAATCGGGGAGACAAGACTACGAGCAGTACTTC
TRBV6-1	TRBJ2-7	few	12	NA	CASSDESYEQYF	TGTGCCAGCAGTGACGAGTCCTACGAGCAGTACTTC
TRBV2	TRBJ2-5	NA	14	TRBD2	CASSVGGAQETQYF	TGTGCCAGCAGTGTGGGAGGGGCGCAAGAGACCCAGTACTTC
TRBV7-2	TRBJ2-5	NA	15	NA	CASSLAVRTAETQYF	TGTGCCAGCAGCTTAGCGGTTCGGACTGCGGAGACCCAGTACTTC
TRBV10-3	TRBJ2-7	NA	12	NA	CANADENYEQYF	TGTGCCAACGCGGACGAAAACTACGAGCAGTACTTC
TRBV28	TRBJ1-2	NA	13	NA	CASSLGLRLGYTF	TGTGCCAGCAGTTTAGGGCTTCGGCTGGGCTACACCTTC
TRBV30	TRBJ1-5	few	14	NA	CAWSSVGVGQPQHF	TGTGCCTGGAGTTCCGTGGGGGTTGGTCAGCCCCAGCATTTT
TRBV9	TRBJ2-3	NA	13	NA	CASSAGSTDTQYF	TGTGCCAGCAGCGCAGGGAGCACAGATACGCAGTATTTT
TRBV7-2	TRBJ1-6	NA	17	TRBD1	CASSFRTGGLYNSPLHF	TGTGCCAGCAGCTTCCGGACAGGGGGCTTGTATAATTCACCCCTCCACTTT
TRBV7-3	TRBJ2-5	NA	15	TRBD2	CASSLMAGVDGTQYF	TGTGCCAGCAGCTTAATGGCGGGGGTAGACGGGACCCAGTACTTC
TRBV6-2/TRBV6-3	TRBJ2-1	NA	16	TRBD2	CASSYSTSGGYNEQFF	TGTGCCAGCAGTTACTCTACTAGCGGGGGTTACAATGAGCAGTTCTTC
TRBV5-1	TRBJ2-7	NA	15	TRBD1	CASSSGQGRRYEQYF	TGCGCCAGCAGCTCCGGACAGGGGCGTCGTTACGAGCAGTACTTC
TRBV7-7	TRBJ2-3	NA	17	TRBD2	CASSPILAGGNTDTQYF	TGTGCTAGCAGCCCCATACTAGCGGGGGGGAACACAGATACGCAGTATTTT
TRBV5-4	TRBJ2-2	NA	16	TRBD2	CASSLEPAGNTGELFF	TGTGCCAGCAGCTTGGAGCCAGCGGGAAACACCGGGGAGCTGTTTTTT
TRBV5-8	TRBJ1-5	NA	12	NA	CASSLWVQPQHF	TGTGCCAGCAGCTTGTGGGTTCAGCCCCAGCATTTT
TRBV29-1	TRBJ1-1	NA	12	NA	CSVSTVNTEAFF	TGCAGCGTTTCGACAGTGAACACTGAAGCTTTCTTT
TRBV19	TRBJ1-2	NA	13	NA	CASSLPGSYGYTF	TGTGCCAGTAGTCTCCCAGGCTCTTATGGCTACACCTTC
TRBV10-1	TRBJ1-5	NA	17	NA	CASSQTPGTPPNQPQHF	TGCGCCAGCAGCCAGACTCCCGGGACGCCCCCCAATCAGCCCCAGCATTTT
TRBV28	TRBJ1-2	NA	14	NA	CASSAYGRNYGYTF	TGTGCCAGCAGTGCCTACGGTCGTAACTATGGCTACACCTTC
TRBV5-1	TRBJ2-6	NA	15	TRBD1	CASSLGTAGANVLTF	TGCGCCAGCAGCTTAGGGACAGCTGGGGCCAACGTCCTGACTTTC
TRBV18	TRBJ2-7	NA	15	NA	CASSPSGHAGVEQYF	TGTGCCAGCTCACCATCGGGACACGCAGGGGTCGAGCAGTACTTC
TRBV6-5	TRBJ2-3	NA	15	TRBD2	CASSQLAGGTDTQYF	TGTGCCAGCAGTCAACTAGCGGGGGGTACAGATACGCAGTATTTT
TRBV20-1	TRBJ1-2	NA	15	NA	CSASSGTGMLSGYTF	TGCAGTGCTAGTTCAGGAACAGGGATGCTTTCTGGCTACACCTTC
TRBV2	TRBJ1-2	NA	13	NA	CASSVEGVRGYTF	TGTGCCAGCAGTGTGGAGGGGGTACGGGGCTACACCTTC
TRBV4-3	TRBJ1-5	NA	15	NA	CASSQALGVGQPQHF	TGCGCCAGCAGCCAAGCTCTTGGGGTAGGGCAGCCCCAGCATTTT
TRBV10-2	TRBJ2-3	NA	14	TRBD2	CASSLAGSIDTQYF	TGCGCCAGCAGCCTAGCGGGGTCCATAGATACGCAGTATTTT